Ten or more counts support the clone carrying this T cell receptor beta chain. This sample is part of a study of T cells in Graves' hyperthyroidism and ophthalmopathy. The CDR3 covers 13 residues. Per the germline V gene, CDR1 is SNHLY and CDR2 is FYNNEI. Trimming took 6 bases from V and 0 from J, leaving 6 bases between them. RNA transcripts yielded amplified TCR beta CDR3 regions. The HTBI set primed first-round TCR CDR3 RT-PCR. Each CDR3 protein gets one entry after TCRdb re-called the multiplex PCR reads with MiXCR. The data hold about 300,000 distinct CDR3 sequences, with approximately 15% observed a single time.

The receptor's source is a middle-aged woman with Graves' hyperthyroidism. The V call is TRBV2, the J call TRBJ2-1; no clear D gene. Sequenced material: blood. CDR3 nucleotide sequence: TGTGCCAGCAGCCCGACCTCCTACAATGAGCAGTTCTTC. Translated: CASSPTSYNEQFF. Supplemented by reference TRBV2 and TRBJ2-1, the full variable domain reads EPEVTQTPSHQVTQMGQEVILRCVPISNHLYFYWYRQILGQKVEFLVSFYNNEISEKSEIFDDQFSVERPDGSNFTLKIRSTKLEDSAMYFCASSPTSYNEQFFGPGTRLTVL.